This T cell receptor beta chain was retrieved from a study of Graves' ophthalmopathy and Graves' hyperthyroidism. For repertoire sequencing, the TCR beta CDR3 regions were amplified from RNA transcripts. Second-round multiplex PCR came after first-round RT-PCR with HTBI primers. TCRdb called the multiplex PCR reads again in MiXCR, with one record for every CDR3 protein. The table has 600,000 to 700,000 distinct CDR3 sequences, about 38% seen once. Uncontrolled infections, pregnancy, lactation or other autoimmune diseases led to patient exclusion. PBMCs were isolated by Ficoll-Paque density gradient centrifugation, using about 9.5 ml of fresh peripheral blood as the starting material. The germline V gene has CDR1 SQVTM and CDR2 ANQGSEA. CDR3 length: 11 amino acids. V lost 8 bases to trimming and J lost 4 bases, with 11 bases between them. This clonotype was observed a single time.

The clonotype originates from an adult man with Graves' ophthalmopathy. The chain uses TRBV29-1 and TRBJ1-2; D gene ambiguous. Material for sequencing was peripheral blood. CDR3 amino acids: CSSRGAYGYTF. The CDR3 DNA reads TGCAGCAGTCGGGGAGCCTATGGCTACACCTTC. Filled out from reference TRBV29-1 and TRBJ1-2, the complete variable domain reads SAVISQKPSRDICQRGTSLTIQCQVDSQVTMMFWYRQQPGQSLTLIATANQGSEATYESGFVIDKFPISRPNLTFSTLTVSNMSPEDSSIYLCSSRGAYGYTFGSGTRLTVV.